This TCR beta chain derives from a study of OX40 agonist ivuxolimab in advanced cancers. About the study: Past anti-PD-1, anti-PD-L1 or anti-CTLA-4 therapy was accepted, and 30% to 50% had received some.

Profiled with immunoSEQ multiplex PCR; TCRdb holds only in-frame clones, not every one. In the table there are tens of thousands of clones, approximately 84% of which are singletons. The CDR3 consists of 16 residues. Germline CDR1 and CDR2: LGHNA and YSLEER. The V end lost 0 bases, the J end lost 4 bases, and 15 bases lay between the germline ends. This clone was counted only a few times. This TCR was recovered from an adult with an advanced solid tumor such as melanoma, head and neck, liver or kidney cancer. This chain links TRBV4-3 with TRBJ1-2; tentative D call: TRBD1 (6 bases). The sample in question was CD4+ or CD8+ T cells sorted from blood, obtained in a trial of the OX40 agonist ivuxolimab. The DNA of the CDR3 is TGCGCCAGCAGCCAAGATAGCTGGGGGCCGGGCTATGGCTACACCTTC. It codes for CASSQDSWGPGYGYTF.